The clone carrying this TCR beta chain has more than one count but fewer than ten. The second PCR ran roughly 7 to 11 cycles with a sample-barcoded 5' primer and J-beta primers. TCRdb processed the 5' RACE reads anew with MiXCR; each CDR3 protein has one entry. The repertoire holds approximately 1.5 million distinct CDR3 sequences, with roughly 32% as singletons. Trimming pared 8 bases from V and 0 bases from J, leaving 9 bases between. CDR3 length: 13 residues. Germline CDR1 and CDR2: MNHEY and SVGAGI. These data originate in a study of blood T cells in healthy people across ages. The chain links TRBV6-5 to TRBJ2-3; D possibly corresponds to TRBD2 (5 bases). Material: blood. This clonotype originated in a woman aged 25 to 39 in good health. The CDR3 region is CASLSGSTDTQYF. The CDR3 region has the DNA TGTGCCAGCCTCAGCGGAAGCACAGATACGCAGTATTTT.